The 10 T cell receptor beta chains below come from one sample, sequenced in a study of blood T cell repertoires in COVID-19. TCRdb's copy holds only in-frame clones and misses some; the assay was immunoSEQ multiplex PCR. The sample includes about 400,000 clones, 70% to 90% of them seen just once. Material: PBMCs or T cells enriched from blood (not recorded which). These TCRs come from a young woman with acute COVID-19.

In nucleotides, the CDR3 is TGTGCCAGCAGCTTAAGACGGGGGGCGCCCGGGGAGCTGTTTTTT. It is translated as CASSLRRGAPGELFF. The genes are TRBV13 and TRBJ2-2, with a tentative D call TRBD2 (7 bases). CDR3 length: 15 residues. Germline CDR1 reads PRHDT; CDR2 reads FYEKMQ (reference sequence). Trimming cost V 2 bases and J 6 bases, with 13 bases left between them. Full variable domain (missing parts from reference TRBV13 and TRBJ2-2): AAGVIQSPRHLIKEKRETATLKCYPIPRHDTVYWYQQGPGQDPQFLISFYEKMQSDKGSIPDRFSAQQFSDYHSELNMSSLELGDSALYFCASSLRRGAPGELFFGEGSRLTVL.

This clone was counted between two and nine times. This chain connects TRBV6-5 to TRBJ2-1; 16 nucleotides agree with TRBD2. The CDR3 has 15 amino acids. Germline loops: CDR1 MNHEY, CDR2 SVGAGI. The J segment lost 12 bases and the V segment lost 6 bases, leaving 8 bases of the junction unmatched. CDR3 DNA: TGTGCCAGCAGCCCAGGGACTAGCGGGAGGGTCGGGCAGTTCTTC. Translation gives CASSPGTSGRVGQFF.

V usage is TRBV2 and J usage is TRBJ1-5; 8 bases are shared with TRBD1. Per germline, CDR1 SNHLY and CDR2 FYNNEI. The V gene end was trimmed by 3 bases and the J gene end by 4 bases; junction bases not matched to a gene: 5. This CDR3 comprises 15 residues. CDR3 in DNA: TGTGCCAGCAGTGAGGAAGGACAGGGTAATCAGCCCCAGCATTTT. Its protein is CASSEEGQGNQPQHF. Supplemented by reference TRBV2 and TRBJ1-5, the full variable domain reads EPEVTQTPSHQVTQMGQEVILRCVPISNHLYFYWYRQILGQKVEFLVSFYNNEISEKSEIFDDQFSVERPDGSNFTLKIRSTKLEDSAMYFCASSEEGQGNQPQHFGDGTRLSIL.

The chain is built from TRBV2 and TRBJ1-4; TRBD1 agrees at 8 bases. The V and J ends lost 7 bases and 6 bases, in that order; junction bases with no gene match: 7. This CDR3 has 14 amino acids. Germline CDR1 is SNHLY and CDR2 is FYNNEI. The CDR3 DNA sequence: TGTGCCAGCATTTTGCAGGGGGCTTATGAAAAACTGTTTTTT. The encoded protein is CASILQGAYEKLFF.

The genes are TRBV5-5 and TRBJ2-4; the match to TRBD1 covers 7 bases. The CDR3 has 18 residues. CDR1 and CDR2 (germline): SGHKS, YYEKEE (reference sequence). Trimming removed 4 bases from V and 4 bases from J; junction bases left unmatched: 17. This chain's CDR3 is CASSVGTVVVGAKNIQYF. Here the CDR3 DNA reads TGTGCCAGCAGCGTAGGGACAGTCGTCGTTGGGGCGAAAAACATTCAGTACTTC.

The gene calls are TRBV15 and TRBJ2-2, with D maybe TRBD1 (5 bases). V was shortened by 7 bases and J by 3 bases, with 15 bases between the two germline ends. CDR3 length: 15 amino acids. Germline CDR1 and CDR2: LNHNV and YYDKDF (reference sequence). The CDR3, as DNA: TGTGCCACCAACGTCAGGAAAGGGGACACCGGGGAGCTGTTTTTT. Amino acids: CATNVRKGDTGELFF.

The CDR3 coding sequence is TGTGCCAGCAGCTCCGGGACTCATTCCTACGAGCAGTACTTC. It specifies CASSSGTHSYEQYF. V gene TRBV7-9 combines with J gene TRBJ2-7; D might be TRBD2 (6 bases). The germline V and J ends were trimmed by 4 bases and 1 base, with 11 bases remaining between them. The CDR3 has 14 amino acids. CDR1 is SEHNR and CDR2 is FQNEAQ in the germline V gene (reference sequence).

The genes are TRBV19 and TRBJ2-2, with TRBD2 matching 8 bases. Germline trimming cut 2 bases from V and 7 bases from J; bases unmatched to any gene: 9. The CDR3 sequence is 16 residues long. Germline V CDR1 and CDR2: LNHDA, SQIVND (reference sequence). The CDR3 sequence: CASSIIPGGGNGELFF. The CDR3 DNA reads as TGTGCCAGTAGTATAATCCCAGGCGGGGGGAACGGGGAGCTGTTTTTT.

V and J are TRBV5-6 and TRBJ1-4; unclear D gene. Trimming removed 0 bases at V and 8 bases at J, with 14 bases between. Germline assignment: CDR1 SGHDT and CDR2 YYEEEE. The CDR3 contains 15 residues. The chain's CDR3 is CASSLDGPGGEKLFF. The CDR3 coding sequence is TGTGCCAGCAGCTTGGATGGACCGGGCGGGGAAAAACTGTTTTTT.

The rearrangement links TRBV4-3 to TRBJ2-3, with a tentative D call TRBD1 (5 bases). The CDR3 contains 16 residues. With 3 bases removed from V and 0 bases from J, the gap between germline ends came to 13 bases. Germline V CDR1 and CDR2: LGHNA, YSLEER. The CDR3 DNA sequence: TGCGCCAGCAGCCAGTCTTTAGGGGCTAGCACAGATACGCAGTATTTT. Its translation: CASSQSLGASTDTQYF.